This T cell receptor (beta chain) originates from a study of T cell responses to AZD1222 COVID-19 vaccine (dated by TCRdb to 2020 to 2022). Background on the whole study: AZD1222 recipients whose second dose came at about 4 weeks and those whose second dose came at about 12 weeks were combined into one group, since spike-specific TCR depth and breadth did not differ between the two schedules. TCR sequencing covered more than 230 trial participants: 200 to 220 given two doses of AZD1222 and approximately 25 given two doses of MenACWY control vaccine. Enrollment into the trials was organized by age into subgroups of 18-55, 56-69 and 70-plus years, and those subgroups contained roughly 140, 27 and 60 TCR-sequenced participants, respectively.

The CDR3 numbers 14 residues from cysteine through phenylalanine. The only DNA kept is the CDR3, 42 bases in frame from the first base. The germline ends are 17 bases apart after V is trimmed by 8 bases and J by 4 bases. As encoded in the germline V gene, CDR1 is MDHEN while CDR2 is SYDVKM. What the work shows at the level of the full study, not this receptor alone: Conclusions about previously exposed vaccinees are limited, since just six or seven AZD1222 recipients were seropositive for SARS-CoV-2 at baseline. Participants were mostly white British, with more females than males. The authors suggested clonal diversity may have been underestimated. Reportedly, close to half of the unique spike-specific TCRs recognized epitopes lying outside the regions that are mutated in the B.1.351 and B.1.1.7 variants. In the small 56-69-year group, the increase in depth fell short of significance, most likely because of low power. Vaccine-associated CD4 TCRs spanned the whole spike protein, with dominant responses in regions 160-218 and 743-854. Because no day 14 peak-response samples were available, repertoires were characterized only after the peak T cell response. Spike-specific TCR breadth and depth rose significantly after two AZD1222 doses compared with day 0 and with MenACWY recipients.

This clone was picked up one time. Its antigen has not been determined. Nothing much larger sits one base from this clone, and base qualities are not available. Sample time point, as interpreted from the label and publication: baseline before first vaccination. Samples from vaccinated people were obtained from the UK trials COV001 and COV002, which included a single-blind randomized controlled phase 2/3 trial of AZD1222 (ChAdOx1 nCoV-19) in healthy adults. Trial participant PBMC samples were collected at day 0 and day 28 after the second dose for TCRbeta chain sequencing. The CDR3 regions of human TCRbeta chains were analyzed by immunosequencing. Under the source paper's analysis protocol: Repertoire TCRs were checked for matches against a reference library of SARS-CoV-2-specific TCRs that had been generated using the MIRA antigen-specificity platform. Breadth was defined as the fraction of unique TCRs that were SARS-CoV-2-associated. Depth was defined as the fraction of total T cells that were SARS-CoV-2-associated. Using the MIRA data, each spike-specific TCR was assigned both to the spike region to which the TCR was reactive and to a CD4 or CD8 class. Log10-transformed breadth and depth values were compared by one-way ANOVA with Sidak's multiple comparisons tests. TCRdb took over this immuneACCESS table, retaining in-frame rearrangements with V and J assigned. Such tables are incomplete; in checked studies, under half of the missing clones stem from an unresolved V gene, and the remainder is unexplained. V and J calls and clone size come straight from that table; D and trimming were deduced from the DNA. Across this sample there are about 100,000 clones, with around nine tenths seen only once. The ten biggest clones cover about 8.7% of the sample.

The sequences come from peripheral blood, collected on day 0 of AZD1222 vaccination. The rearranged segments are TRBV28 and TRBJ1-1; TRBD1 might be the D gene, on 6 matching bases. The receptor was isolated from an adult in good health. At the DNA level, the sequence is TGTGCCAGCGGATCCAGGGGTGGGATCACTGAAGCTTTCTTT. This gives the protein CASGSRGGITEAFF.